These 18 T cell receptor beta chains came from one sample sequenced in a study of T-cell reconstitution after alpha-beta-depleted transplantation in children. Unique molecular identifiers were incorporated into the prepared TCRbeta library. Using its own MiXCR run on the PCR reads, TCRdb lists one record per CDR3 protein. The table has fewer than 550,000 distinct CDR3 sequences, about 10% seen once. The sample was PBMCs, mostly from graft donor cells, taken 180 days after TCRalphabeta/CD19-depleted stem cell transplant. The receptors shown here come from a female patient aged 2 to 10 who had a stem cell transplant for aplastic anemia, so the T cells may come from the graft donor.

The genes are TRBV7-2 and TRBJ2-7; 8 bases map to TRBD2. The germline gives CDR1 SGHTA, CDR2 FQGNSA. The CDR3 totals 15 residues. V gave up 1 base and J gave up 6 bases; unmatched junction bases: 8. The CDR3 protein is CASSLVGGEVGEQYF. The CDR3 region has the DNA TGTGCCAGCAGCTTAGTCGGGGGGGAGGTAGGCGAGCAGTACTTC.

V usage is TRBV7-2 and J usage is TRBJ2-2; no clear D gene. CDR1 SGHTA and CDR2 FQGNSA come from the germline V gene. The CDR3 consists of 13 residues. Trimming removed 5 bases at V and 5 bases at J, with 9 bases between. In DNA, the CDR3 is TGTGCCAGCAGCCCCCATCAAACCGGGGAGCTGTTTTTT. This codes for CASSPHQTGELFF.

This clonotype has just a few counts. The chain links TRBV5-6 to TRBJ2-1; 7 positions match TRBD1. Unmatched junction bases numbered 8, after V lost 0 bases and J lost 5 bases. Looked up from germline, CDR1 is SGHDT and CDR2 is YYEEEE. The CDR3 spans 16 residues. CDR3 DNA sequence: TGTGCCAGCAGCTTGGATAGACAGGGTCCTGACAATGAGCAGTTCTTC. It specifies CASSLDRQGPDNEQFF.

This clonotype was seen many times. The chain is built from TRBV27 and TRBJ2-4; D is uncertain. In germline, CDR1 is MNHEY, CDR2 SMNVEV (reference sequence). The CDR3 has 11 residues. V was shortened by 2 bases and J by 8 bases, with 4 bases between the two germline ends. In DNA form, the CDR3 reads TGTGCCAGCAGTTTAAAGGACATTCAGTACTTC. Its translation: CASSLKDIQYF.

There are many counts of this clonotype. This chain connects TRBV7-2 to TRBJ2-5, with TRBD2 matching 13 bases. CDR3 length: 15 amino acids. The junction had 4 bases not matched to a gene; V was cut back by 5 bases and J by 4 bases. Germline loops: CDR1 SGHTA, CDR2 FQGNSA. The CDR3 nucleotides are TGTGCCAGCAGCCCAGGACTAGCGGGAGTAGAGACCCAGTACTTC. Its translation: CASSPGLAGVETQYF.

In its sample, this clonotype was seen many times. The rearrangement uses TRBV28 and TRBJ1-5, with TRBD1 as a possible D gene (6 bases). The CDR3 consists of 16 residues. Germline assignment: CDR1 MDHEN and CDR2 SYDVKM. V was clipped by 7 bases and J by 1 base, with 17 bases between them. The CDR3 here is CASTSTWGGSNQPQHF. The CDR3 region has the DNA TGTGCCAGCACCTCAACATGGGGGGGCAGCAATCAGCCCCAGCATTTT.

This clonotype was seen a handful of times. The chain employs TRBV12-3 or TRBV12-4 and TRBJ1-3; D perhaps matches TRBD1 (5 bases). This CDR3 is built from 16 residues. V was trimmed by 3 bases and J by 0 bases, leaving 12 bases between them. CDR3 sequence: CASSFSDISSGNTIYF. CDR3 bases: TGTGCCAGCAGTTTCTCGGACATAAGCTCTGGAAACACCATATATTTT.

The rearrangement links TRBV28 to TRBJ1-2; 9 bases are shared with TRBD1. CDR3 length: 16 amino acids. V shed 3 bases, J shed 3 bases, and the junction held 8 bases outside the gene matches. Germline assignment: CDR1 MDHEN and CDR2 SYDVKM. The CDR3 DNA sequence: TGTGCCAGCAGTTTCGGACAGGGGAAGTTTTACTATGGCTACACCTTC. This translates into CASSFGQGKFYYGYTF.

This chain links TRBV28 with TRBJ2-4, with 9 positions matching TRBD1. Germline V gene lookup returns CDR1 MDHEN and CDR2 SYDVKM. The CDR3 consists of 15 residues. The V segment lost 7 bases and the J segment 8 bases; nucleotides outside the gene matches: 12. CDR3 sequence (DNA): TGTGCCAGCACTTCAACCGGGACAGGGAGCCACATTCAGTACTTC. Protein sequence: CASTSTGTGSHIQYF.

The chain couples TRBV28 to TRBJ2-4; 8 bases agree with TRBD2. The CDR3 length is 20 residues. J gave up 0 bases and V 2 bases, and 15 bases lay outside the gene matches. Germline-derived CDR1 and CDR2 are MDHEN and SYDVKM. CDR3 in DNA: TGTGCCAGCAGTTTAGCCGGGACACCCACACTAGCGGTAGCCAAAAACATTCAGTACTTC. Translation gives CASSLAGTPTLAVAKNIQYF.

The V call is TRBV4-3, the J call TRBJ2-5, with D uncertain. V dropped 4 bases and J dropped 5 bases, with 14 bases sitting between them. This CDR3 region has 14 residues. The germline V gene has CDR1 LGHNA and CDR2 YSLEER. The CDR3 loop reads CASSRILVGETQYF. The CDR3 DNA sequence: TGCGCCAGCAGCCGGATCCTAGTGGGGGAGACCCAGTACTTC.

Only a few counts were recorded for this clonotype. This rearrangement joins TRBV29-1 to TRBJ1-1, with unresolved D. CDR3 size: 12 residues. Trimming pared 7 bases from V and 1 base from J, leaving 10 bases between. Germline V gene sequence: CDR1 SQVTM, CDR2 ANQGSEA. The CDR3 DNA reads TGCAGCGGTGCCATGAGGAACACTGAAGCTTTCTTT. Amino acid sequence: CSGAMRNTEAFF.

CDR3 DNA sequence: TGTGCCAGCAGGCCTAGACAGCCCGAGGGGACCCAGTACTTC. This gives the protein CASRPRQPEGTQYF. The chain joins TRBV11-2 to TRBJ2-5, with D possibly called TRBD1 or TRBD2 (5 bases each). The CDR3 contains 14 residues. Germline V gene data show CDR1 as SGHAT and CDR2 as FQNNGV. Between the trimmed V and J ends, which lost 6 bases and 7 bases, there was a span of 18 bases. Full variable domain (remainder filled in from reference TRBV11-2 and TRBJ2-5): EAGVAQSPRYKIIEKRQSVAFWCNPISGHATLYWYQQILGQGPKLLIQFQNNGVVDDSQLPKDRFSAERLKGVDSTLKIQPAKLEDSAVYLCASRPRQPEGTQYFGPGTRLLVL.

The chain has TRBV5-1 and TRBJ2-2, with D uncertain. The CDR3 sequence is 16 residues long. The germline V and J ends were trimmed by 0 bases and 1 base, with 10 bases remaining between them. Germline lookup yields CDR1 SGHRS and CDR2 YFSETQ. In DNA, the CDR3 is TGCGCCAGCAGCTTGGCGGTAGCACTGAACACCGGGGAGCTGTTTTTT. Translated, it gives CASSLAVALNTGELFF.

In this sample, this clonotype turned up many times. J is TRBJ2-5 and V is TRBV29-1, with D possibly matching TRBD2 (6 bases). V lost 6 bases and J lost 4, with 15 bases in between. Per germline, CDR1 SQVTM and CDR2 ANQGSEA. This CDR3 comprises 13 residues. CDR3 in DNA: TGCAGCGTCCGGGACTCCTGGGGAGAGACCCAGTACTTC. Encoded protein: CSVRDSWGETQYF.

Ten or more counts support this clonotype. V gene TRBV28 combines with J gene TRBJ1-6, with D perhaps matching TRBD1 (5 bases). CDR1 is MDHEN and CDR2 is SYDVKM in the germline V gene. V was pared by 11 bases and J by 4 bases, with 12 bases between. The length of the CDR3 is 13 residues. CDR3 bases: TGTGCCGCCATTGACAGTTATAATTCACCCCTCCACTTT. This encodes CAAIDSYNSPLHF.

The chain carries TRBV14 and TRBJ1-4; 8 positions agree with TRBD1. Per germline, CDR1 SGHDN and CDR2 FVKESK. Germline trimming cut 4 bases from V and 8 bases from J; bases unmatched to any gene: 12. The CDR3 has 16 amino acids. The CDR3 is CASSPSRGLVSEKLFF. CDR3 bases: TGTGCCAGCAGCCCAAGCAGGGGGCTCGTCTCCGAAAAACTGTTTTTT. The whole variable domain, filled in from reference TRBV14 and TRBJ1-4, reads EAGVTQFPSHSVIEKGQTVTLRCDPISGHDNLYWYRRVMGKEIKFLLHFVKESKQDESGMPNNRFLAERTGGTYSTLKVQPAELEDSGVYFCASSPSRGLVSEKLFFGSGTQLSVL.

The rearrangement uses TRBV6-5 and TRBJ1-1; the match to TRBD1 covers 8 bases. Germline V lookup: CDR1 MNHEY, CDR2 SVGAGI. The CDR3 extends over 12 amino acids. After removal of 4 bases from V and 11 bases from J, the junction contained 6 bases not matched to a gene. CDR3 coding DNA: TGTGCCAGCAGTTCCAGGACAGGGACGGCTTTCTTT. This sequence encodes CASSSRTGTAFF.